This T cell receptor (beta chain) originates from a study of memory CD4+ T cells and cytomegalovirus serostatus. Background on the study: Of the healthy Belgian adults, roughly ten were CMV seropositive and more than 20 seronegative. Notes on the study in general: CD4+ memory repertoires contained 67 of 164 reported CMV TCRbeta sequences. Suggested: most of the CMV-linked TCR signature lies in CD4+ memory cells.

Trimming stripped 7 bases from V and 1 base from J, with 19 bases between. This CDR3 has 16 residues. In germline, CDR1 is LNHDA, CDR2 SQIVND (reference sequence). The sort gate was single viable CD3+CD4+CD8-CD45RO+ cells for memory CD4+ T cells. Notes on this clone: The antigen is not known.

Clones were read by immunoSEQ multiplex PCR, and TCRdb kept only the in-frame ones, dropping some. The table lists approximately 52,000 clones, 60% to 80% of them singletons. The chain is built from TRBV19 and TRBJ1-2, with D maybe TRBD1 (6 bases). The TCR originated in an adult in good health and CMV-seronegative. Sample: memory CD4+ T cells from blood. CDR3 sequence (DNA): TGTGCCAGTACCCGAAAAACCGGACAGCATAACTATGGCTACACCTTC. Protein product: CASTRKTGQHNYGYTF. The complete variable domain, with remaining parts taken from reference TRBV19 and TRBJ1-2, reads DGGITQSPKYLFRKEGQNVTLSCEQNLNHDAMYWYRQDPGQGLRLIYYSQIVNDFQKGDIAEGYSVSREKKESFPLTVTSAQKNPTAFYLCASTRKTGQHNYGYTFGSGTRLTVV.